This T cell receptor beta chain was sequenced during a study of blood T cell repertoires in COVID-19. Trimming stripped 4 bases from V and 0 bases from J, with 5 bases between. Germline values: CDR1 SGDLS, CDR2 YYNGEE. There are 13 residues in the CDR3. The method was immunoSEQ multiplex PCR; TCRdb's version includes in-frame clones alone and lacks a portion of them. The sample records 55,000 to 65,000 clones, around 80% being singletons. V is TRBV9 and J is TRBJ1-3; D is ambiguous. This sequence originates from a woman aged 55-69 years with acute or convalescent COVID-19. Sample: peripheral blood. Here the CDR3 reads CASSSSSGNTIYF. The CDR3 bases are TGTGCCAGCAGCTCTAGCTCTGGAAACACCATATATTTT.